The next 8 T cell receptor beta chains were all read from a single sample in a study of CD8 T cells in Susac syndrome. RNA totalling 0.5 to 1 ug underwent reverse transcription with random hexamers. TCRdb reprocessed the immunoSEQ multiplex PCR reads via MiXCR and lists one record per CDR3 protein. The sample has 300,000 or so distinct CDR3 sequences; about 92% are singletons. The sequencing input was CD4+ T cells from PBMCs. These receptors originate from a human donor with multiple sclerosis.

V is TRBV30 and J is TRBJ1-4; a possible D gene is TRBD1 (6 bases). The CDR3 covers 15 residues. V lost 3 bases, J lost 5 bases, and 16 bases lay in between. From germline, CDR1 is GTSNPN and CDR2 SVGIG (reference sequence). CDR3 loop: CAWSRRGGENEKLFF. The CDR3 DNA follows: TGTGCCTGGAGCCGCCGGGGGGGCGAAAATGAAAAACTGTTTTTT. Looking up the rest from reference TRBV30 and TRBJ1-4 gives the full variable domain: SQTIHQWPATLVQPVGSPLSLECTVEGTSNPNLYWYRQAAGRGLQLLFYSVGIGQISSEVPQNLSASRPQDRQFILSSKKLLLSDSGFYLCAWSRRGGENEKLFFGSGTQLSVL.

The gene calls are TRBV3-1 and TRBJ2-1, with TRBD2 identical over 8 bases. V shed 4 bases and J 14 bases; nucleotides not matched to a gene: 10. The germline CDR1 and CDR2 sequences are LGHDT and YNNKEL (reference sequence). The CDR3 extends over 13 amino acids. CDR3 protein: CASSPLSAGGEFF. As DNA, the CDR3 is TGTGCCAGCAGCCCACTCTCGGCCGGGGGGGAGTTCTTC.

Note on this clonotype: The CDR3 does not close with the conserved phenylalanine or tryptophan, likely indicating a read error. The DNA is left out, because the CDR3 cannot be placed on it with certainty; the CDR3 is given as TCRdb lists it. This sequence joins TRBV20-1 and TRBJ2-3; the D call TRBD2 from the table was never checked on the DNA. Inclusive of both ends, the CDR3 amounts to 12 amino acids. Germline CDR1 is DFQATT and CDR2 is SNEGSKA (reference sequence). This CDR3 is CSASRSGTGLNL.

The CDR3 here is CASSLLLGTAGENIQYF. CDR3 DNA: TGTGCCAGCAGCTTACTACTCGGAACGGCCGGCGAAAACATTCAGTACTTC. The genes are TRBV7-8 and TRBJ2-4; D gene unclear. The ends were cut back, 2 bases at V and 5 bases at J, with 19 bases in the middle. Germline loops: CDR1 SGHVS, CDR2 FQNEAQ. This CDR3 comprises 17 residues.

The chain has TRBV3-1 and TRBJ2-5; 8 bases map to TRBD1. The CDR3 spans 14 residues. Germline trimming cut 5 bases from V and 4 bases from J; bases unmatched to any gene: 6. Germline CDR1 and CDR2: LGHDT and YNNKEL (reference sequence). The CDR3 DNA reads TGTGCCAGCAGCTCAAGGACAGGGCGAGAGACCCAGTACTTC. It is translated as CASSSRTGRETQYF.

The genes are TRBV19 and TRBJ1-4, with D maybe TRBD1 (6 bases). The CDR3 loop spans 14 amino acids. Deletions cut 5 bases from V and 4 bases from J, with 11 bases between. The germline CDR1 and CDR2 sequences are LNHDA and SQIVND (reference sequence). The CDR3: CASSQDRRNEKLFF. The CDR3 DNA is TGTGCCAGTAGTCAAGACAGGCGTAATGAAAAACTGTTTTTT.

This chain joins TRBV11-2 and TRBJ1-1; TRBD1 matches at 10 bases. The CDR3 has 13 residues. The junction had 8 bases not matched to a gene; V was cut back by 8 bases and J by 8 bases. Germline CDR1 SGHAT, CDR2 FQNNGV. CDR3 residues: CASAWDRGSEAFF. As DNA, the CDR3 is TGTGCCAGCGCTTGGGACAGGGGATCGGAAGCTTTCTTT.

The genes are TRBV7-7 and TRBJ2-3; 8 bases are shared with TRBD2. CDR3 size: 14 residues. The germline CDR1 and CDR2 sequences are SSHAT and FNYEAQ (reference sequence). CDR3 DNA: TGTGCTAGCGGGGCGGGCACGGGGACAGATACGCAGTATTTT. Encoded protein: CASGAGTGTDTQYF.